The rows below give T cell receptor beta chains drawn from one sample of a study of shared clonotypes between healthy human individuals. Profiled with immunoSEQ multiplex PCR; TCRdb holds only in-frame clones, not every one. The sample has millions of clones, 85% to 95% seen once. Sequenced: naive CD4+ T cells from PBMCs. These receptors all come from a man between 18 and 29 years old in good health. Some clones in this sample may be carry-over from other donors' samples. CDR3s include the opening cysteine and the closing phenylalanine or tryptophan. D genes are given only for firm matches. Clone size is stated in some rows and not others, as once, few, many or a class when expanded.

>TRBV7-2|-|14|-|TRBJ1-5
CASSLEVGNQPQHF
TGTGCCAGCAGCTTAGAGGTCGGGAATCAGCCCCAGCATTTT
>TRBV5-1|-|14|TRBD1|TRBJ2-1
CASSWEDRADEQFF
TGCGCCAGCAGCTGGGAGGACAGGGCCGATGAGCAGTTCTTC
>TRBV6-4|-|13|TRBD1|TRBJ1-5
CASSYRGNQPQHF
TGTGCCAGCAGTTACAGGGGGAATCAGCCCCAGCATTTT
>TRBV9|-|15|-|TRBJ1-3
CASSVGGNPGNTIYF
TGTGCCAGCAGCGTAGGAGGGAACCCTGGAAACACCATATATTTT
>TRBV27|-|14|-|TRBJ2-3
CASSPGFITDTQYF
TGTGCCAGCAGCCCAGGTTTTATCACAGATACGCAGTATTTT
>TRBV2|-|14|-|TRBJ2-7
CASTWGDSRYEQYF
TGTGCCAGCACCTGGGGTGACAGCCGCTACGAGCAGTACTTC
>TRBV27|-|13|-|TRBJ2-7
CASKPRGLGVQYF
TGTGCCAGCAAACCGCGTGGGTTGGGTGTGCAGTACTTC
>TRBV7-9|-|19|TRBD2|TRBJ2-7
CASSLEVGVLAEIPYEQYF
TGTGCCAGCAGCTTAGAAGTCGGCGTACTAGCGGAGATACCCTACGAGCAGTACTTC
>TRBV9|-|13|-|TRBJ2-1
CASSVDLLADPFF
TGTGCCAGCAGCGTAGACTTGCTGGCGGACCCGTTCTTC
>TRBV11-3|once|14|-|TRBJ2-7
CASSLGGQTYEQYF
TGTGCCAGCAGCTTGGGGGGACAGACCTACGAGCAGTACTTC
>TRBV5-1|-|16|TRBD1|TRBJ2-1
CASSLAGTGVYNEQFF
TGCGCCAGCAGCCTTGCCGGGACAGGGGTCTACAATGAGCAGTTCTTC
>TRBV7-9|-|15|-|TRBJ1-3
CASTSWGVYENTIYF
TGTGCCAGCACCTCTTGGGGAGTATATGAAAACACCATATATTTT
>TRBV7-2|-|13|-|TRBJ2-5
CASSPLAQETQYF
TGTGCCAGCAGCCCACTAGCTCAAGAGACCCAGTACTTC
>TRBV10-3|-|15|-|TRBJ2-7
CAISVGGAAPGEQYF
TGTGCCATCAGTGTCGGGGGAGCGGCCCCGGGCGAGCAGTACTTC
>TRBV5-1|-|17|TRBD2|TRBJ2-3
CASSLMASGTYTDTQYF
TGCGCCAGCAGCTTGATGGCTAGCGGGACCTACACAGATACGCAGTATTTT
>TRBV2|few|14|-|TRBJ1-1
CASRLDESRGEAFF
TGTGCCAGCAGACTCGACGAGAGTAGAGGCGAAGCTTTCTTT
>TRBV18|-|14|-|TRBJ2-7
CASSPQVDYYEQYF
TGTGCCAGCTCACCACAGGTAGACTACTACGAGCAGTACTTC
>TRBV7-2|-|14|-|TRBJ2-5
CASSFALQGETQYF
TGTGCCAGCAGCTTCGCCCTCCAGGGAGAGACCCAGTACTTC
>TRBV30|-|19|TRBD2|TRBJ2-4
CAWSRKRRGLADVKNIQYF
TGTGCCTGGAGTCGAAAGCGACGGGGACTAGCGGATGTCAAAAACATTCAGTACTTC
>TRBV20-1|-|11|-|TRBJ2-2
CSASKDGELFF
TGCAGTGCTAGTAAAGACGGGGAGCTGTTTTTT
>TRBV11-2|-|13|-|TRBJ2-5
CASSLDREETQYF
TGTGCCAGCAGCTTAGATCGGGAAGAGACCCAGTACTTC
>TRBV25-1|-|15|TRBD2|TRBJ2-3
CASSEWGGRPDTQYF
TGTGCCAGCAGTGAATGGGGCGGGAGGCCCGATACGCAGTATTTT
>TRBV28|once|12|-|TRBJ2-5
CASSFNQETQYF
TGTGCCAGCAGTTTCAATCAAGAGACCCAGTACTTC
>TRBV29-1|-|13|-|TRBJ1-2
CSVERTASSGYTF
TGCAGCGTTGAACGGACAGCAAGTTCTGGCTACACCTTC
>TRBV11-2|-|14|-|TRBJ2-7
CASSLVAESYEQYF
TGTGCCAGCAGCTTAGTTGCGGAAAGCTACGAGCAGTACTTC
>TRBV11-1|-|16|TRBD2|TRBJ2-7
CASSLARASGTYEQYF
TGTGCCAGCAGCTTAGCCCGGGCTAGCGGAACCTACGAGCAGTACTTC